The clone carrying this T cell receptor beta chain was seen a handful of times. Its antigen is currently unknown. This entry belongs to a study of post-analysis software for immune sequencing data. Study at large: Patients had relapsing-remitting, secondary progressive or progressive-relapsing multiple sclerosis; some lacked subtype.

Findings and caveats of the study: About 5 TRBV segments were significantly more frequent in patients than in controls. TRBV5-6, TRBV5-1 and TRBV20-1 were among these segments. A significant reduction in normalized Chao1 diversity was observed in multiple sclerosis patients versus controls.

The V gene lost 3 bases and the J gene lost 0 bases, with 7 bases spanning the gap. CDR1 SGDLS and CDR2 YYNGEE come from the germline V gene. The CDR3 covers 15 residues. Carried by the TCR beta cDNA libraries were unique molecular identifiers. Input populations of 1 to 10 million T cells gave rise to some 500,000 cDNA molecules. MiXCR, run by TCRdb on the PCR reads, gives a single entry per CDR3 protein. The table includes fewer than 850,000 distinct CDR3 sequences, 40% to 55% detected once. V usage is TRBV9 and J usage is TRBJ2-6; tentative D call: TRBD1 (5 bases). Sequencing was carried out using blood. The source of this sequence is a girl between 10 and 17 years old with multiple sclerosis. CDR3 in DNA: TGTGCCAGCAGCGGCCAGGGCTCTGGGGCCAACGTCCTGACTTTC. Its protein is CASSGQGSGANVLTF.